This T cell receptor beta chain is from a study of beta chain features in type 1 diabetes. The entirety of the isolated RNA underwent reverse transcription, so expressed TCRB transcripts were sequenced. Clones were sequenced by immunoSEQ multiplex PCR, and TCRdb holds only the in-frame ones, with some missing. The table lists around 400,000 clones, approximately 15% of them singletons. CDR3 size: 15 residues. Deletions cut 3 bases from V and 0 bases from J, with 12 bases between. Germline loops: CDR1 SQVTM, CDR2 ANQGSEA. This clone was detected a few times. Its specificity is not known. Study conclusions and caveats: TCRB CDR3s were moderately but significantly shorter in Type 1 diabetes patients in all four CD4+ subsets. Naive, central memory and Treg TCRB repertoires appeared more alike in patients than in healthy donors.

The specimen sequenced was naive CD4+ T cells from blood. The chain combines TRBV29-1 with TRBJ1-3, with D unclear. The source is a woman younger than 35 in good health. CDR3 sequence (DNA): TGCAGCGTTGAGAGAGGATCTAACTCTGGAAACACCATATATTTT. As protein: CSVERGSNSGNTIYF.